The 9 T cell receptor beta chains given below trace back to one sample, sequenced in a study of cytomegalovirus exposure and HLA in healthy donors. PCR primers comprised 60 Vbeta and 13 Jbeta primers. Only in-frame clones appear in the TCRdb table, and some are missing; sequencing was by immunoSEQ multiplex PCR. Among approximately 140,000 clones listed, around three quarters were seen once. The specimen was PBMCs. The receptors were gathered from a man between 35 and 55 years old in good health and CMV-seropositive.

This clone has just one count. This chain uses TRBV4-1 with TRBJ1-3; tentatively, D is TRBD1 (6 bases). Germline V gene data show CDR1 as MGHRA and CDR2 as YSYEKL. The CDR3 totals 14 residues. V was trimmed by 1 base and J by 9 bases, leaving 13 bases between them. CDR3 bases: TGCGCCAGCAGCCAAGTCGCAGGGGTTCTCACCATATATTTT. This gives the protein CASSQVAGVLTIYF.

With regard to this clone: Relative to the germline gene, one junction end is altered; a read error may explain this. V gene TRBV4-1 combines with J gene TRBJ2-7; TRBD2 matches at 9 bases. CDR1 and CDR2 from the germline V gene are MGHRA and YSYEKL. This CDR3 region has 13 residues. The CDR3: CASSQVYTSGLHF. The CDR3, as DNA: TGCGCCAGCAGCCAAGTGTATACTAGCGGGCTCCACTTC.

This chain links TRBV7-9 with TRBJ2-4, with 12 bases matching TRBD1. CDR3 length: 18 residues. From germline, CDR1 is SEHNR and CDR2 FQNEAQ (reference sequence). With V trimmed by 4 bases and J by 1 base, 8 bases remained unmatched. CDR3 sequence reads: CASSSPGQGARAKNIQYF. As DNA, the CDR3 is TGTGCCAGCAGCTCCCCGGGACAGGGGGCGAGGGCCAAAAACATTCAGTACTTC.

The chain links TRBV28 to TRBJ1-5; TRBD1 might be the D (5 bases). The germline CDR1 and CDR2 sequences are MDHEN and SYDVKM. CDR3 length equals 14 residues. V was cut by 7 bases and J by 5 bases, with 15 bases left in between. The CDR3 sequence is CASTRSGADQPQHF. The CDR3 bases are TGTGCCAGCACCCGGAGTGGGGCGGATCAGCCCCAGCATTTT.

This chain links TRBV6-1 with TRBJ1-3; 9 positions match TRBD1. The V segment lost 7 bases and the J segment 2 bases; nucleotides outside the gene matches: 3. Germline assignment: CDR1 MNHNS and CDR2 SASEGT. The CDR3 totals 14 residues. The CDR3 nucleotides read TGTGCCAGCACCCGGGACAGGGCTGGAAACACCATATATTTT. It encodes CASTRDRAGNTIYF.

The chain has TRBV4-3 and TRBJ2-7; 7 nucleotides match TRBD1. Germline-derived CDR1 and CDR2 are LGHNA and YSLEER. The CDR3 is made up of 13 amino acids. V shed 5 bases, J shed 5 bases, and the junction held 6 bases outside the gene matches. In nucleotides, the CDR3 is TGCGCCAGCAGCTACGACAGGGCCCACGAGCAGTACTTC. It encodes CASSYDRAHEQYF.

J is TRBJ2-1 and V is TRBV6-1; D might be TRBD1 (5 bases). V shed 3 bases and J shed 8 bases, with 11 bases lying between them. This CDR3 region has 13 residues. Germline V gene sequence: CDR1 MNHNS, CDR2 SASEGT. The CDR3 nucleotides are TGTGCCAGCAGTGAGAGATGGGGCCATGAGCAGTTCTTC. The encoded protein is CASSERWGHEQFF.

The rearrangement joins TRBV6-1 to TRBJ2-2, with D perhaps TRBD2 (6 bases). Germline V gene sequence: CDR1 MNHNS, CDR2 SASEGT. The CDR3 sequence is 13 residues long. The V end was cut by 10 bases, the J end by 7 bases, with 16 bases between. CDR3 sequence reads: CATDLEEGGELFF. The CDR3 DNA reads TGTGCCACCGACCTGGAGGAGGGCGGGGAGCTGTTTTTT.

V gene TRBV2 combines with J gene TRBJ2-1, with 11 positions matching TRBD2. Germline CDR1 is SNHLY and CDR2 is FYNNEI. The CDR3 contains 17 residues. The V gene end was trimmed by 5 bases and the J gene end by 3 bases; junction bases not matched to a gene: 9. The CDR3 DNA sequence: TGTGCCAGCAGTTCGATGACTAGCGGGATCAACTACAATGAGCAGTTCTTC. This gives the protein CASSSMTSGINYNEQFF.